This TCR beta chain was recovered during a study of cytomegalovirus exposure and HLA in healthy donors. Comments on this clone: Its cognate antigen is unknown.

Overall study results and limits: Some TCR beta chains (164 of them) were listed as cytomegalovirus-associated.

The PCR made use of 60 Vbeta and 13 Jbeta primers. Profiled with immunoSEQ multiplex PCR; TCRdb holds only in-frame clones, not every one. The sample lists about 160,000 clones, approximately 77% seen once, with more than 2% in the top ten. The sequenced sample was PBMCs. This sequence was found in a man aged 50-60 years in good health and CMV-seropositive.

CDR3 loop: CASSPRQGNYEQYF. The CDR3 DNA is TGTGCCAGCAGCCCACGACAGGGAAACTACGAGCAGTACTTC. The chain employs TRBV9 and TRBJ2-7; 7 bases agree with TRBD1. Germline values: CDR1 SGDLS, CDR2 YYNGEE. The V and J ends lost 4 bases and 3 bases, in that order; junction bases with no gene match: 7. The CDR3 sequence is 14 residues long.